This TCR beta chain is from a study of cytomegalovirus exposure and HLA in healthy donors. The PCR used 60 Vbeta and 13 Jbeta primers. The data were produced by immunoSEQ multiplex PCR, yet TCRdb's version contains in-frame clones alone and is incomplete. Of about 160,000 clones in the sample, more than 60% were seen once. This sequence was found in a woman in her thirties in good health and CMV-seronegative. Sequencing input: PBMCs.

The DNA for the CDR3 is TGTGCCAGCAGCTTAGCGCTAGGGGGGGTGAACATGAACACTGAAGCTTTCTTT. Protein sequence: CASSLALGGVNMNTEAFF. The chain recombines TRBV7-9 with TRBJ1-1; TRBD1 might be the D (6 bases). Trimming took 0 bases from V and 0 from J, leaving 17 bases between them. Germline lookup yields CDR1 SEHNR and CDR2 FQNEAQ (reference sequence). The CDR3 runs 18 residues.